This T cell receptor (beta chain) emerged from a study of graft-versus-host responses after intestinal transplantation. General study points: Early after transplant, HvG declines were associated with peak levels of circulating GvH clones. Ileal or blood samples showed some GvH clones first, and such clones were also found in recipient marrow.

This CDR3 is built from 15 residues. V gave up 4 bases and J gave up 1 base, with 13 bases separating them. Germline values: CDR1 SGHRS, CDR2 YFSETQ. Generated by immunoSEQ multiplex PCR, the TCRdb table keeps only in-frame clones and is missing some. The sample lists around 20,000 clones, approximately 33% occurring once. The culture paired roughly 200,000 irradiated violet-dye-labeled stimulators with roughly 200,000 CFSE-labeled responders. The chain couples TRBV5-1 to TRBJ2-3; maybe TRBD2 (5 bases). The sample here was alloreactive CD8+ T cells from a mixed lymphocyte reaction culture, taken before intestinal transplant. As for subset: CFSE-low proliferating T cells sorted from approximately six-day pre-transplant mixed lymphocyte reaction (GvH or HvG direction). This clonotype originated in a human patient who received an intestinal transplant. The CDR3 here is CASSGWSGGTDTQYF. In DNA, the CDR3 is TGCGCCAGCAGCGGATGGAGCGGAGGCACAGATACGCAGTATTTT. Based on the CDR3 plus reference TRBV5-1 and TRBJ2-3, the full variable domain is KAGVTQTPRYLIKTRGQQVTLSCSPISGHRSVSWYQQTPGQGLQFLFEYFSETQRNKGNFPGRFSGRQFSNSRSEMNVSTLELGDSALYLCASSGWSGGTDTQYFGPGTRLTVL.